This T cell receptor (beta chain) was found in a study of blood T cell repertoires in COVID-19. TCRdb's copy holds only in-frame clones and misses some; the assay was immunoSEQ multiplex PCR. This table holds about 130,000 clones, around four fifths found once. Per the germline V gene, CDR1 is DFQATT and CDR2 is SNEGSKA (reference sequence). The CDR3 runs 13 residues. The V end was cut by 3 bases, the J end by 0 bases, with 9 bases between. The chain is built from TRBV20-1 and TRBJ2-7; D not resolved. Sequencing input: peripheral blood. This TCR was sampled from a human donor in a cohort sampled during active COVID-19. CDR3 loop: CSASVPSSYEQYF. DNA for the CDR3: TGCAGTGCTAGTGTCCCGAGCTCCTACGAGCAGTACTTC.